These 22 T cell receptor beta chains share one sample of origin, sequenced in a study of blood T cell repertoires in COVID-19. The protocol was immunoSEQ multiplex PCR, while the TCRdb copy is restricted to in-frame clones and leaves out a portion. The sample lists over 25,000 clones, 92% seen once, with roughly 2.3% in the top ten. Sequenced material: peripheral blood. The receptors derive from a man aged 50-60 years with active COVID-19.

The chain couples TRBV7-6 to TRBJ2-2, with TRBD2 matching over 13 bases. The V gene's germline CDR1 is SGHVS and CDR2 FNYEAQ. The CDR3 contains 18 residues. Trimming took 5 bases from V and 0 from J; bases not matched to a gene: 6. The CDR3 DNA is TGTGCCAGCAGCACCACTAGCGGGAGGGCCGCGAACACCGGGGAGCTGTTTTTT. Protein product: CASSTTSGRAANTGELFF.

The chain has TRBV7-6 and TRBJ2-3, with TRBD2 matching 7 bases. The ends lost 0 bases at V and 5 bases at J; junction bases unmatched: 5. There are 15 residues in the CDR3. The V gene's germline CDR1 is SGHVS and CDR2 FNYEAQ. The CDR3 bases are TGTGCCAGCAGCTTAGCCGCTAGCGGATTAGATACGCAGTATTTT. Its translation: CASSLAASGLDTQYF.

The chain is built from TRBV19 and TRBJ1-2, with 7 bases aligning to TRBD1. With 10 bases clipped from V and 8 bases from J, the junction kept 16 bases outside the gene matches. In germline, CDR1 is LNHDA, CDR2 SQIVND (reference sequence). The CDR3 has 14 residues. The CDR3 is CATNPFDRDSGYTF. The CDR3 DNA reads TGTGCCACCAATCCCTTTGACAGGGATAGCGGCTACACCTTC.

The J gene is TRBJ2-7, the V gene TRBV7-5; the D call in the table, TRBD2, was not verified against the DNA. TRBV7-5 is flagged as a pseudogene. The CDR3 runs 17 residues. CDR3 nucleotides: TGTGTCAGAAGCTTAGAGCTCCGACTAGCGGGCGTCTACGAGCAGTACTTC. Its protein is CVRSLELRLAGVYEQYF.

This clone was picked up one time. The chain joins TRBV5-1 to TRBJ1-1; 8 bases map to TRBD1. J gave up 4 bases and V 4 bases, and 3 bases lay outside the gene matches. The V gene's germline CDR1 is SGHRS and CDR2 YFSETQ. This CDR3 contains 13 residues. CDR3 DNA sequence: TGCGCCAGCAGCATTACAGGGGGCACTGAAGCTTTCTTT. Its protein is CASSITGGTEAFF.

This chain links TRBV7-3 with TRBJ2-7, with TRBD2 matching 8 bases. CDR1 and CDR2 (germline): SGHTA, FQGTGA. The CDR3 runs to 14 residues. The J segment lost 4 bases and the V segment lost 3 bases, leaving 5 bases of the junction unmatched. The CDR3 bases are TGTGCCAGCAGCTTGAGCGGGGGAGGATACGAGCAGTACTTC. Residues: CASSLSGGGYEQYF.

V gene TRBV28 combines with J gene TRBJ1-4; possible D gene TRBD1, 5 bases. The V gene's germline CDR1 is MDHEN and CDR2 SYDVKM. The CDR3 has 15 amino acids. The ends were cut back, 5 bases at V and 3 bases at J, with 13 bases in the middle. The CDR3 nucleotides read TGTGCCAGCAGTCTTGCCGGGGGGGCTAATGAAAAACTGTTTTTT. Translation: CASSLAGGANEKLFF.

CDR3 nucleotide sequence: TGCGCCAGCAGCTTGTCCGAACCGACAGCAATGTATGGCTACACCTTC. Amino acid sequence: CASSLSEPTAMYGYTF. The chain combines TRBV5-1 with TRBJ1-2, with a tentative D call TRBD1 (5 bases). This CDR3 spans 16 amino acids. V gave up 1 base and J gave up 5 bases, with 18 bases separating them. The germline CDR1 and CDR2 sequences are SGHRS and YFSETQ.

This chain uses TRBV7-3 with TRBJ2-7; 9 bases are shared with TRBD1. The V gene end was trimmed by 3 bases and the J gene end by 0 bases; junction bases not matched to a gene: 3. Germline V CDR1 and CDR2: SGHTA, FQGTGA. The CDR3 totals 15 residues. The chain's CDR3 is CASSFGTGPSYEQYF. DNA for the CDR3: TGTGCCAGCAGCTTCGGGACAGGGCCCTCCTACGAGCAGTACTTC. Complete variable domain (other parts from reference TRBV7-3 and TRBJ2-7): GAGVSQTPSNKVTEKGKYVELRCDPISGHTALYWYRQSLGQGPEFLIYFQGTGAADDSGLPNDRFFAVRPEGSVSTLKIQRTERGDSAVYLCASSFGTGPSYEQYFGPGTRLTVT.

The chain employs TRBV2 and TRBJ1-4; weak D call: TRBD1 (5 bases). The CDR3 is made up of 16 amino acids. With 3 bases removed from V and 2 bases from J, the gap between germline ends came to 13 bases. Germline CDR1 SNHLY, CDR2 FYNNEI. The DNA of the CDR3 is TGTGCCAGCAGTGATGGACGGCAGGGCACTAATGAAAAACTGTTTTTT. This translates into CASSDGRQGTNEKLFF. The full variable domain, its missing parts supplied by reference TRBV2 and TRBJ1-4, is EPEVTQTPSHQVTQMGQEVILRCVPISNHLYFYWYRQILGQKVEFLVSFYNNEISEKSEIFDDQFSVERPDGSNFTLKIRSTKLEDSAMYFCASSDGRQGTNEKLFFGSGTQLSVL.

The chain employs TRBV19 and TRBJ2-3; the D gene is possibly TRBD1 (6 bases). In germline, CDR1 is LNHDA, CDR2 SQIVND (reference sequence). CDR3 size: 15 residues. V lost 3 bases and J 0 bases, leaving 10 bases between the germline ends. The CDR3 DNA is TGTGCCAGTAGTATCGAGGGGGTTAGCACAGATACGCAGTATTTT. Encoded protein: CASSIEGVSTDTQYF.

This chain uses TRBV19 with TRBJ2-7, with 7 bases matching TRBD1. The J segment lost 4 bases and the V segment lost 3 bases, leaving 9 bases of the junction unmatched. CDR3 size: 15 residues. Per the germline V gene, CDR1 is LNHDA and CDR2 is SQIVND (reference sequence). The CDR3 loop is CASSILDRREYEQYF. DNA of the CDR3: TGTGCCAGTAGTATCTTGGACAGGCGAGAGTACGAGCAGTACTTC.

As regards this clone: Other DNA sequences in this specimen translate into the identical CDR3. The J gene is TRBJ1-1, the V gene TRBV5-1; 8 nucleotides agree with TRBD1. V was pared by 3 bases and J by 0 bases, with 1 base of the junction left unmatched. Germline CDR1 SGHRS, CDR2 YFSETQ. The CDR3 has 14 amino acids. The CDR3 DNA is TGCGCCAGCAGCTCGACAGGGGTGAACACTGAAGCTTTCTTT. Encoded protein: CASSSTGVNTEAFF.

This chain joins TRBV11-3 and TRBJ2-3, with TRBD1 matching over 9 bases. The V and J ends lost 0 bases and 6 bases, in that order; junction bases with no gene match: 7. The germline V gene encodes CDR1 SGHNT and CDR2 YENEEA. The CDR3 consists of 16 residues. The CDR3 sequence is CASSLEWTGAGDTQYF. DNA for the CDR3: TGTGCCAGCAGCTTAGAGTGGACAGGGGCGGGGGATACGCAGTATTTT.

The CDR3 here is CASSLGTIGNYEQYF. Here the CDR3 DNA reads TGCGCCAGCAGCTTGGGGACAATAGGGAACTACGAGCAGTACTTC. The V gene is TRBV5-1, the J gene TRBJ2-7; perhaps TRBD1 as D (5 bases). Looked up from germline, CDR1 is SGHRS and CDR2 is YFSETQ. Deletions cut 0 bases from V and 3 bases from J, with 13 bases between. The CDR3 runs to 15 residues.

This rearrangement joins TRBV6-2 or TRBV6-3 to TRBJ1-5, with 7 bases lining up with TRBD1. CDR3 length equals 15 residues. V shed 0 bases, J shed 5 bases, and the junction held 4 bases outside the gene matches. Germline V CDR1 and CDR2: MNHEY, SVGEGT. The CDR3 DNA is TGTGCCAGCAGTTACTCTGACAGGGACGATCAGCCCCAGCATTTT. It is translated as CASSYSDRDDQPQHF.

As to this clone: Mismatch with germline at one junction end may stem from a read error. The chain links TRBV11-2 to TRBJ2-2; the D gene is possibly TRBD2 (5 bases). This CDR3 is 16 amino acids long. Looked up from germline, CDR1 is SGHAT and CDR2 is FQNNGV. The CDR3 sequence is CASSLRCASEHRGAVF. CDR3 DNA sequence: TGTGCCAGCAGCTTACGGTGTGCGTCCGAACACCGGGGAGCTGTTTTT. The full variable domain, its missing parts supplied by reference TRBV11-2 and TRBJ2-2, is EAGVAQSPRYKIIEKRQSVAFWCNPISGHATLYWYQQILGQGPKLLIQFQNNGVVDDSQLPKDRFSAERLKGVDSTLKIQPAKLEDSAVYLCASSLRCASEHRGAVFGEGSRLTVL.

This chain links TRBV27 with TRBJ2-3; D might be TRBD2 (5 bases). The germline CDR1 and CDR2 sequences are MNHEY and SMNVEV (reference sequence). V lost 2 bases to trimming and J lost 6 bases, with 15 bases between them. This CDR3 spans 15 amino acids. For the CDR3, the DNA is TGTGCCAGCAGTTTAAGGTCTTCGGGAAGGGATACGCAGTATTTT. Translation: CASSLRSSGRDTQYF.

In this sample, this clone turned up a few times. The rearrangement links TRBV6-1 to TRBJ2-2; D possibly corresponds to TRBD2 (6 bases). CDR1 is MNHNS, CDR2 SASEGT, per germline. CDR3 length: 15 residues. V was pared by 1 base and J by 5 bases, with 11 bases between. CDR3 sequence reads: CASSEEEGSTGELFF. DNA of the CDR3: TGTGCCAGCAGTGAAGAGGAGGGAAGTACCGGGGAGCTGTTTTTT.

CDR3 sequence reads: CASSQGEKPEQYF. In DNA, the CDR3 is TGTGCCAGCAGCCAGGGAGAAAAGCCCGAGCAGTACTTC. J is TRBJ2-7 and V is TRBV3-1 (or the pseudogene TRBV3-2); a possible D gene is TRBD2 (5 bases). Germline CDR1 and CDR2: LGHDT and YNNKEL (reference sequence). CDR3 length: 13 residues. V lost 3 bases to trimming and J lost 6 bases, with 12 bases between them.

The chain joins TRBV6-6 to TRBJ2-7; tentatively, D is TRBD1 (7 bases). The germline gives CDR1 MNHNY, CDR2 SVGAGI (reference sequence). The CDR3 loop spans 13 amino acids. Trimming shortened V by 7 bases and J by 0 bases, and 10 bases separated the two germline ends. This chain's CDR3 is CASTRGVSYEQYF. For the CDR3, the DNA is TGTGCCAGCACCAGGGGGGTCTCCTACGAGCAGTACTTC.

This clone is a singleton in its sample. CDR3 coding DNA: TGTGCCATCAGTGATGCGGGGGGCTATAATTCACCCCTCCACTTT. Encoded protein: CAISDAGGYNSPLHF. The chain is built from TRBV10-3 and TRBJ1-6; weak D call: TRBD1 (5 bases). The V gene's germline CDR1 is ENHRY and CDR2 SYGVKD. CDR3 length: 15 amino acids. V was pared by 3 bases and J by 3 bases, with 9 bases between.